This T cell receptor beta chain was identified in a study of blood T cell repertoires in COVID-19. The junction had 10 bases not matched to a gene; V was cut back by 4 bases and J by 6 bases. The CDR3 consists of 14 residues. The germline V gene has CDR1 SGHKS and CDR2 YYEKEE (reference sequence). Sequencing was performed with immunoSEQ multiplex PCR; in TCRdb, only in-frame clones are kept and a portion is missing. In the table there are about 33,000 clones, around nine tenths of which are singletons. V usage is TRBV5-5 and J usage is TRBJ2-7; 7 bases line up with TRBD1. Sequenced: peripheral blood. The sequence was collected from a human donor in a cohort sampled during active COVID-19. The CDR3 DNA sequence: TGTGCCAGCAGCAAGACAGGGTTCTACGGCGAGCAGTACTTC. As protein: CASSKTGFYGEQYF.